These 4 T cell receptor beta chains share one sample of origin, sequenced in a study of blood T cell repertoires in COVID-19. The data were produced by immunoSEQ multiplex PCR, yet TCRdb's version contains in-frame clones alone and is incomplete. The sample shows approximately 150,000 clones, 80% to 90% of them seen only once. Sequencing was done on a sample of peripheral blood. The source is a woman aged 50 to 60 with COVID-19, enrolled during active disease.

On this clone: The germline gene is not matched at one end of the junction; a read error may be the cause. This chain links TRBV6-2 or TRBV6-3 with TRBJ2-7, with TRBD1 identical over 8 bases. The CDR3 is 17 amino acids. CDR1 is MNHEY, CDR2 SVGEGT, per germline. The CDR3 sequence is CASSSLRGQDASNEQYF. In nucleotides, the CDR3 is TGTGCCAGCAGCTCTCTGAGGGGACAGGATGCCTCCAACGAGCAGTACTTC.

This clone was seen a few times. The genes are TRBV28 and TRBJ1-6; 7 bases map to TRBD1. Looked up from germline, CDR1 is MDHEN and CDR2 is SYDVKM. V shed 5 bases, J shed 7 bases, and the junction held 8 bases outside the gene matches. CDR3 length: 15 amino acids. CDR3 coding DNA: TGTGCCAGCAGTGACTCAGGGGGAATGAATTCACCCCTCCACTTT. This encodes CASSDSGGMNSPLHF.

This rearrangement joins TRBV7-2 to TRBJ2-1, with 8 bases fitting TRBD1. The CDR3 covers 15 residues. Germline V lookup: CDR1 SGHTA, CDR2 FQGNSA. V trimming: 3 bases; J trimming: 6 bases; junction bases outside the gene matches: 7. The CDR3 bases are TGTGCCAGCAGCTTGCCAGGGGGCATAGGCAATGAGCAGTTCTTC. Translated: CASSLPGGIGNEQFF.

This clone was recorded a few times. V gene TRBV9 combines with J gene TRBJ2-2; 8 bases match TRBD1. V lost 4 bases to trimming and J lost 2 bases; unmatched junction nucleotides: 7. The CDR3 is 16 amino acids. CDR1 and CDR2 (germline): SGDLS, YYNGEE. The CDR3 nucleotides read TGTGCCAGCAGCTTAGACAGGGGCTTTAACACCGGGGAGCTGTTTTTT. Translation gives CASSLDRGFNTGELFF.